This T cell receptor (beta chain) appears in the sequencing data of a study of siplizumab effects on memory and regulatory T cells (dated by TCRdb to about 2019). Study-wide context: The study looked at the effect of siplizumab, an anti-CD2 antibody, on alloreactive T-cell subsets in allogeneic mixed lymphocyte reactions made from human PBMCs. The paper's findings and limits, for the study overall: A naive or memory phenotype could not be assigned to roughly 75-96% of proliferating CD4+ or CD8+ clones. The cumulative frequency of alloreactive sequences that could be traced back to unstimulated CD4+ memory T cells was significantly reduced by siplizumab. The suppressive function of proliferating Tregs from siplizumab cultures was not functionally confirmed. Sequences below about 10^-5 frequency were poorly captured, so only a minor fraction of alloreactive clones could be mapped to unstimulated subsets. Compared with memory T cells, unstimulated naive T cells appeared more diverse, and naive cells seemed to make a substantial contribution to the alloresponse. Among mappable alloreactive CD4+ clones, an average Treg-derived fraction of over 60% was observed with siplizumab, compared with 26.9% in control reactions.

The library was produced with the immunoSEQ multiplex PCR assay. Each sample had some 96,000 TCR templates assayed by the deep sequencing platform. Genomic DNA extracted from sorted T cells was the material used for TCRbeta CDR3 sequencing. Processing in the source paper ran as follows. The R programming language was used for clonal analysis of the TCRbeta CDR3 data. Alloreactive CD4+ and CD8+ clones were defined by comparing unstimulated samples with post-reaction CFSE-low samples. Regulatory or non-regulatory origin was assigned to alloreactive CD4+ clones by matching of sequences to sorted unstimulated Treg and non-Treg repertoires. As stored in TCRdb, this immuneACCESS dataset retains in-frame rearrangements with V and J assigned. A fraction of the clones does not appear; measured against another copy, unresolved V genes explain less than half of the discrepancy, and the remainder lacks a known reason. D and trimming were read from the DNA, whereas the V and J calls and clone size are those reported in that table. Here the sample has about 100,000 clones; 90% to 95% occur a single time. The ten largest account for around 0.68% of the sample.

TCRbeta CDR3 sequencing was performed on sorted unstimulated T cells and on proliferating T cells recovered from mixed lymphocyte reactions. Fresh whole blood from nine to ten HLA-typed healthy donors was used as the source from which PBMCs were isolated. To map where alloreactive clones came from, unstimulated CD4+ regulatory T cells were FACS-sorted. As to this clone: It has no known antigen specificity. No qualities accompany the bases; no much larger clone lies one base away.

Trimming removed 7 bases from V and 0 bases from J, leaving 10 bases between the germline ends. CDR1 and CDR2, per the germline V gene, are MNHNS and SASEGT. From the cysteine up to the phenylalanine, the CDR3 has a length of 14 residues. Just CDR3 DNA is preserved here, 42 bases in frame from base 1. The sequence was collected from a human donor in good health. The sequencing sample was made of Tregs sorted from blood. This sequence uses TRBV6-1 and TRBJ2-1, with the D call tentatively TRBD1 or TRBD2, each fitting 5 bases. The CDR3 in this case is CASTRDRSYNEQFF. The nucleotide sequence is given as TGTGCCAGCACCAGGGACCGCTCCTACAATGAGCAGTTCTTC.